Following are 32 T cell receptor beta chains from one sample sequenced in a study of T-cell reconstitution after alpha-beta-depleted transplantation in children. Library preparation (for TCRbeta) was performed with unique molecular identifiers. Each CDR3 protein gets one entry after TCRdb re-called the PCR reads with MiXCR. Among about 610,000 distinct CDR3 sequences listed, roughly a tenth were seen once. This specimen was PBMCs from the stem cell graft donor, taken from the stem cell graft. The receptors originated from a human donor who donated a stem cell graft to a child with acute myeloid leukemia.

This clonotype was seen repeatedly, ten times or more. The chain has TRBV12-3 or TRBV12-4 and TRBJ2-7; TRBD2 might be the D (5 bases). The V gene lost 3 bases and the J gene lost 5 bases, with 17 bases spanning the gap. There are 15 residues in the CDR3. The CDR3 DNA reads as TGTGCCAGCAGTTTCCAGGCACTAGTTGCGGACGAGCAGTACTTC. This codes for CASSFQALVADEQYF.

This clonotype was recorded a few times. This chain uses TRBV20-1 with TRBJ2-7; 12 nucleotides agree with TRBD2. CDR3 length: 13 amino acids. Germline V lookup: CDR1 DFQATT, CDR2 SNEGSKA (reference sequence). V was clipped by 6 bases and J by 5 bases; unmatched bases: 5. In DNA form, the CDR3 reads TGCAGTGCAGGGACTAGCGGGTTCGACGAGCAGTACTTC. Translated: CSAGTSGFDEQYF.

There are many counts of this clonotype. The V call is TRBV30, the J call TRBJ2-2; D gene uncertain. Germline V gene data show CDR1 as GTSNPN and CDR2 as SVGIG (reference sequence). The CDR3 is made up of 13 amino acids. The ends were cut back, 5 bases at V and 1 base at J, with 8 bases in the middle. The CDR3 nucleotides are TGTGCCTGGGAGACGGGGAACACCGGGGAGCTGTTTTTT. Translation gives CAWETGNTGELFF.

The V and J genes are TRBV29-1 and TRBJ2-1, with D maybe TRBD2 (6 bases). Germline CDR1 SQVTM, CDR2 ANQGSEA. This CDR3 region has 14 residues. V was pared by 4 bases and J by 5 bases, with 15 bases between. In DNA form, the CDR3 reads TGCAGCGTTGCGGGGGAGGCAGGCGACAATGAGCAGTTCTTC. It codes for CSVAGEAGDNEQFF.

There are many counts of this clonotype. The V call is TRBV5-1, the J call TRBJ2-7; 8 positions match TRBD1. This CDR3 contains 15 residues. V shed 2 bases, J shed 0 bases, and the junction held 4 bases outside the gene matches. Germline CDR1 reads SGHRS; CDR2 reads YFSETQ. This CDR3 is CASSLWTGSSYEQYF. CDR3 nucleotide sequence: TGCGCCAGCAGCTTATGGACAGGGAGCTCCTACGAGCAGTACTTC.

Ten or more counts support this clonotype. This chain connects TRBV6-2 or TRBV6-3 to TRBJ2-1, with 9 nucleotides matching TRBD2. The germline V gene encodes CDR1 MNHEY and CDR2 SVGEGT. After removal of 0 bases from V and 7 bases from J, the junction contained 4 bases not matched to a gene. This CDR3 contains 15 residues. DNA for the CDR3: TGTGCCAGCAGTTACTCCCCTAGCGGGATAAATGAGCAGTTCTTC. Translation: CASSYSPSGINEQFF.

The V gene is TRBV20-1, the J gene TRBJ2-2, with 7 bases lining up with TRBD1. V lost 5 bases, J lost 4 bases, and 7 bases stayed unmatched. The CDR3 extends over 14 amino acids. Germline V gene sequence: CDR1 DFQATT, CDR2 SNEGSKA (reference sequence). CDR3 in amino acids: CSAPRQGATGELFF. In DNA, the CDR3 is TGCAGTGCTCCGAGACAGGGTGCCACCGGGGAGCTGTTTTTT.

The J gene is TRBJ1-1, the V gene TRBV29-1; no clear D gene. Between the trimmed V and J ends, which lost 4 bases and 3 bases, there was a span of 15 bases. The CDR3 extends over 14 amino acids. Germline-derived CDR1 and CDR2 are SQVTM and ANQGSEA. The DNA for the CDR3 is TGCAGCGTTGGGAACGTGGGAAGGTACACTGAAGCTTTCTTT. This encodes CSVGNVGRYTEAFF.

This clonotype occurred a few times. The chain uses TRBV29-1 and TRBJ2-1; D gene uncertain. The V end was cut by 2 bases, the J end by 9 bases, with 11 bases between. Germline lookup yields CDR1 SQVTM and CDR2 ANQGSEA. The CDR3 extends over 12 amino acids. In DNA, the CDR3 is TGCAGCGTTGAACTAGGCGGCGGTGAGCAGTTCTTC. This gives the protein CSVELGGGEQFF.

This clonotype came up a few times. The gene calls are TRBV7-2 and TRBJ2-3; no clear D. This CDR3 contains 13 residues. The germline CDR1 and CDR2 sequences are SGHTA and FQGNSA. The V end was cut by 5 bases, the J end by 2 bases, with 8 bases between. DNA of the CDR3: TGTGCCAGCAGCGCGGCCTACACAGATACGCAGTATTTT. It translates to CASSAAYTDTQYF.

This clonotype showed up many times. This chain joins TRBV5-1 and TRBJ2-1; 8 nucleotides match TRBD2. Germline V CDR1 and CDR2: SGHRS, YFSETQ. The trim removed 4 bases at V and 5 bases at J, leaving 2 bases unmatched. The CDR3 has 13 amino acids. The CDR3 loop is CASSREGNNEQFF. The CDR3 DNA reads as TGCGCCAGCAGCCGGGAGGGAAACAATGAGCAGTTCTTC.

This clonotype was counted only a few times. The chain couples TRBV11-2 to TRBJ2-1; D unclear. CDR3 length: 14 residues. Per germline, CDR1 SGHAT and CDR2 FQNNGV. Trimming pared 4 bases from V and 6 bases from J, leaving 13 bases between. The CDR3 loop is CASSSLASGNEQFF. In nucleotides, the CDR3 is TGTGCCAGCAGCTCTTTAGCCTCTGGCAATGAGCAGTTCTTC.

This clonotype was picked up many times. J is TRBJ1-1 and V is TRBV5-6; the D is unclear. From germline, CDR1 is SGHDT and CDR2 YYEEEE. The CDR3 is 12 amino acids. The V end was cut by 2 bases, the J end by 4 bases, with 6 bases between. CDR3 nucleotide sequence: TGTGCCAGCAGCTTAGCGGCCACTGAAGCTTTCTTT. This gives the protein CASSLAATEAFF.

The chain joins TRBV12-3 or TRBV12-4 to TRBJ1-1; D is unclear. V was trimmed by 6 bases and J by 5 bases, leaving 10 bases between them. The CDR3 spans 12 residues. CDR3 coding DNA: TGTGCCAGCAGACAGCCGGGGACTGAAGCTTTCTTT. It translates to CASRQPGTEAFF.

This clonotype showed up just a few times. The chain is built from TRBV20-1 and TRBJ2-5; 8 positions match TRBD2. V shed 5 bases and J 2 bases; nucleotides not matched to a gene: 7. The CDR3 is made up of 14 amino acids. Germline CDR1 is DFQATT and CDR2 is SNEGSKA (reference sequence). The CDR3 is CSAPTLAEQETQYF. The CDR3, as DNA: TGCAGTGCTCCTACACTAGCGGAACAAGAGACCCAGTACTTC.

The chain carries TRBV20-1 and TRBJ2-2; D ambiguous. Trimming removed 1 base from V and 3 bases from J, with 12 bases in between. CDR1 and CDR2 from the germline V gene are DFQATT and SNEGSKA (reference sequence). This CDR3 comprises 15 residues. CDR3 in DNA: TGCAGTGCTAGAGGACCATTCGAATACACCGGGGAGCTGTTTTTT. Translating gives CSARGPFEYTGELFF.

This clonotype appeared a few times. This chain joins TRBV7-9 and TRBJ2-1; 9 bases are a match to TRBD2. The CDR3 spans 15 residues. Germline-derived CDR1 and CDR2 are SEHNR and FQNEAQ (reference sequence). Unmatched junction bases numbered 8, after V lost 5 bases and J lost 6 bases. In nucleotides, the CDR3 is TGTGCCAGCAGCCTGGGACTAGCTATGAGCAATGAGCAGTTCTTC. It encodes CASSLGLAMSNEQFF.

This chain links TRBV18 with TRBJ1-1; a possible D gene is TRBD1 (6 bases). This CDR3 contains 14 residues. In germline, CDR1 is KGHSH, CDR2 LQKENI. The V gene lost 6 bases and the J gene lost 2 bases, with 13 bases spanning the gap. CDR3 protein: CASSLEQGNTEAFF. DNA of the CDR3: TGTGCCAGCTCCCTAGAACAGGGAAACACTGAAGCTTTCTTT.

The chain couples TRBV5-4 to TRBJ2-1; 9 bases align to TRBD2. This CDR3 comprises 19 residues. The germline V gene encodes CDR1 SGHNT and CDR2 YYREEE (reference sequence). The V segment lost 0 bases and the J segment 8 bases; nucleotides outside the gene matches: 18. CDR3 in amino acids: CASSLVRGLAGRLMDEQFF. In nucleotides, the CDR3 is TGTGCCAGCAGCTTGGTGAGGGGGCTAGCGGGACGTCTGATGGATGAGCAGTTCTTC. The full variable domain, with the rest looked up from reference TRBV5-4 and TRBJ2-1, is ETGVTQSPTHLIKTRGQQVTLRCSSQSGHNTVSWYQQALGQGPQFIFQYYREEENGRGNFPPRFSGLQFPNYSSELNVNALELDDSALYLCASSLVRGLAGRLMDEQFFGPGTRLTVL.

Only a few counts were recorded for this clonotype. The chain joins TRBV4-3 to TRBJ2-6; possibly TRBD1 for D (6 bases). Germline CDR1 and CDR2: LGHNA and YSLEER. The germline V and J ends were trimmed by 0 bases and 0 bases, with 18 bases remaining between them. CDR3 size: 20 residues. CDR3 sequence (DNA): TGCGCCAGCAGCCAAGATTTGGTAGGACTGGGGGCCTCTGGGGCCAACGTCCTGACTTTC. Protein product: CASSQDLVGLGASGANVLTF.

This clonotype has ten or more counts. The genes are TRBV12-3 or TRBV12-4 and TRBJ1-5, with D tentatively TRBD1 (5 bases). This CDR3 contains 12 residues. V was pared by 6 bases and J by 7 bases, with 10 bases between. Written as DNA, the CDR3 is TGTGCCAGCAGGAACGACAGACAGCCCCAGCATTTT. Its translation: CASRNDRQPQHF.

This clonotype was found many times. The rearrangement joins TRBV12-3 or TRBV12-4 to TRBJ2-5, with TRBD2 matching 8 bases. The CDR3 consists of 14 residues. V lost 6 bases, J lost 4 bases, and 7 bases stayed unmatched. The CDR3 sequence is CASSQGSGRETQYF. The CDR3, as DNA: TGTGCCAGCAGCCAAGGAAGCGGGAGAGAGACCCAGTACTTC.

A few counts support this clonotype. The genes are TRBV27 and TRBJ2-3; 14 bases fit TRBD2. The junction had 5 bases not matched to a gene; V was cut back by 4 bases and J by 2 bases. Germline CDR1 is MNHEY and CDR2 is SMNVEV (reference sequence). The CDR3 has 17 amino acids. CDR3 in amino acids: CASSWGLAGDNTDTQYF. The CDR3 bases are TGTGCCAGCAGTTGGGGACTAGCGGGAGACAACACAGATACGCAGTATTTT.

The rearrangement joins TRBV20-1 to TRBJ2-7, with a weak D call TRBD1 (6 bases). Deletions cut 4 bases from V and 5 bases from J, with 12 bases between. The CDR3 loop spans 12 amino acids. The germline gives CDR1 DFQATT, CDR2 SNEGSKA (reference sequence). CDR3 region: CSATAGVNEQYF. CDR3 nucleotide sequence: TGCAGTGCTACAGCAGGGGTTAACGAGCAGTACTTC.

This chain uses TRBV5-1 with TRBJ2-3, with TRBD2 matching 13 bases. This CDR3 is built from 17 residues. Per germline, CDR1 SGHRS and CDR2 YFSETQ. Unmatched junction bases numbered 6, after V lost 3 bases and J lost 2 bases. CDR3 coding DNA: TGCGCCAGCAGCTCCCTGACTAGCGGGGGGCCCACAGATACGCAGTATTTT. This codes for CASSSLTSGGPTDTQYF.

This clonotype was seen a handful of times. The chain has TRBV27 and TRBJ2-7; D could derive from TRBD1 or TRBD2 (6 bases each). The CDR3 length is 16 residues. Germline CDR1 MNHEY, CDR2 SMNVEV (reference sequence). V lost 2 bases and J 0 bases, leaving 14 bases between the germline ends. The CDR3 sequence is CASSLRGQGPSYEQYF. For the CDR3, the DNA is TGTGCCAGCAGTTTACGGGGGCAGGGCCCCTCCTACGAGCAGTACTTC.

This clonotype appeared many times. J is TRBJ2-7 and V is TRBV3-1, with 7 bases matching TRBD2. The CDR3 runs 14 residues. V lost 1 base, J lost 4 bases, and 4 bases stayed unmatched. CDR1 and CDR2 from the germline V gene are LGHDT and YNNKEL (reference sequence). The CDR3, as DNA: TGTGCCAGCAGCCAAGGTGGGGGAGGGTACGAGCAGTACTTC. This translates into CASSQGGGGYEQYF.

This clonotype was detected ten times or more. The gene calls are TRBV6-2 or TRBV6-3 and TRBJ2-3; no clear D gene. V lost 6 bases, J lost 0 bases, and 4 bases lay in between. CDR1 is MNHEY and CDR2 is SVGEGT in the germline V gene. The CDR3 runs 12 residues. CDR3 DNA: TGTGCCAGCAGGGCTAGCACAGATACGCAGTATTTT. Its protein is CASRASTDTQYF.

This clonotype was picked up a small number of times. Here the CDR3 reads CSVEIAGAETQYF. DNA for the CDR3: TGCAGCGTTGAAATAGCAGGGGCAGAGACCCAGTACTTC. This chain connects TRBV29-1 to TRBJ2-5; TRBD1 might be the D (6 bases). The germline V and J ends were trimmed by 2 bases and 4 bases, with 11 bases remaining between them. The CDR3 is 13 residues long. Germline V gene data show CDR1 as SQVTM and CDR2 as ANQGSEA.

The chain links TRBV27 to TRBJ2-7; 9 positions match TRBD2. J gave up 2 bases and V 2 bases, and 7 bases lay outside the gene matches. The CDR3 consists of 16 residues. Germline values: CDR1 MNHEY, CDR2 SMNVEV (reference sequence). CDR3 DNA: TGTGCCAGCAGTTTAAGTAGCGGGAGCCTTCCCTACGAGCAGTACTTC. This codes for CASSLSSGSLPYEQYF.

This clonotype has just a few counts. V gene TRBV4-2 combines with J gene TRBJ1-1, with D unresolved. This CDR3 comprises 15 residues. Germline CDR1 reads LGHNA; CDR2 reads YNFKEQ. The germline V and J ends were trimmed by 5 bases and 1 base, with 14 bases remaining between them. The CDR3 sequence is CASSVRDLTNTEAFF. The CDR3 DNA reads as TGTGCCAGCAGCGTCCGCGACCTAACGAACACTGAAGCTTTCTTT.

This clonotype was picked up many times. This sequence joins TRBV30 and TRBJ2-1; 8 bases agree with TRBD1. With 0 bases clipped from V and 3 bases from J, the junction kept 4 bases outside the gene matches. This CDR3 contains 15 residues. Germline loops: CDR1 GTSNPN, CDR2 SVGIG (reference sequence). CDR3: CAWSVGTGNYNEQFF. CDR3 in DNA: TGTGCCTGGAGTGTAGGGACAGGAAACTACAATGAGCAGTTCTTC. Full variable domain (rest looked up from reference TRBV30 and TRBJ2-1): SQTIHQWPATLVQPVGSPLSLECTVEGTSNPNLYWYRQAAGRGLQLLFYSVGIGQISSEVPQNLSASRPQDRQFILSSKKLLLSDSGFYLCAWSVGTGNYNEQFFGPGTRLTVL.